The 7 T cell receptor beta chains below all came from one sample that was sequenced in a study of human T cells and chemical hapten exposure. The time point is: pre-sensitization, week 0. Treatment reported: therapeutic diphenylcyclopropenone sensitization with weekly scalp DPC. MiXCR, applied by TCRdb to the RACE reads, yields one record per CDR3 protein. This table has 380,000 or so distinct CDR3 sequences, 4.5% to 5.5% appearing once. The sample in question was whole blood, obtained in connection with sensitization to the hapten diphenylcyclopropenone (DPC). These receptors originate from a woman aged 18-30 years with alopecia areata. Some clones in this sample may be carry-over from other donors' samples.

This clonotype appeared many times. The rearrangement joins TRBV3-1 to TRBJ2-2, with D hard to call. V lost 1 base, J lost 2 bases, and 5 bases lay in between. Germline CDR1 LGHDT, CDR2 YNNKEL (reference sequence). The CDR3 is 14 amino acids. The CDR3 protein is CASSQASNTGELFF. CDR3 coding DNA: TGTGCCAGCAGCCAAGCTTCAAACACCGGGGAGCTGTTTTTT.

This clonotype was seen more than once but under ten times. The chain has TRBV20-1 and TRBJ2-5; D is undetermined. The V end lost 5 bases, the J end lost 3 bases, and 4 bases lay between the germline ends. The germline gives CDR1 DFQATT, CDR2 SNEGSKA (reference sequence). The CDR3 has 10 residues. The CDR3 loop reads CSAGKETQYF. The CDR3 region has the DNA TGCAGTGCTGGCAAAGAGACCCAGTACTTC.

The CDR3 spells CASSQTYFLAKNIQYF. The CDR3 DNA is TGTGCCAGCAGTCAGACGTACTTCCTAGCCAAAAACATTCAGTACTTC. The chain carries TRBV6-2 or TRBV6-3 and TRBJ2-4, with D unresolved. The V end was cut by 5 bases, the J end by 0 bases, with 14 bases between. This CDR3 comprises 16 residues. Germline-derived CDR1 and CDR2 are MNHEY and SVGEGT.

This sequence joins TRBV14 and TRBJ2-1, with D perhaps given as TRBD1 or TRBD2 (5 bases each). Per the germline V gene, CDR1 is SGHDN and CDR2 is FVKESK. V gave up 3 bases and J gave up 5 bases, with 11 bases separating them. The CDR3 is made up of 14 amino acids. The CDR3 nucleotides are TGTGCCAGCAGCCAGGGGGTGTTTGACAATGAGCAGTTCTTC. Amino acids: CASSQGVFDNEQFF.

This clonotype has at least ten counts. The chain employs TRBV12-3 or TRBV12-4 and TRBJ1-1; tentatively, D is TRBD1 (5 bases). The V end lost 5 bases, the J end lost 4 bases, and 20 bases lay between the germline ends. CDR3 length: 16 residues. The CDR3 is CASSPGLLGVSTEAFF. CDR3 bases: TGTGCCAGCAGTCCGGGGCTCTTGGGAGTTTCCACTGAAGCTTTCTTT.

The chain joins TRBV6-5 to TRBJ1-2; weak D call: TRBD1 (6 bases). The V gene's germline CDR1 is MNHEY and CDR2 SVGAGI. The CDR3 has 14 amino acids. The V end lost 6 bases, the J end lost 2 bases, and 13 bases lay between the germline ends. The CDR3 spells CASRDEQGNYGYTF. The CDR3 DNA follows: TGTGCCAGCAGGGATGAACAGGGAAACTATGGCTACACCTTC.

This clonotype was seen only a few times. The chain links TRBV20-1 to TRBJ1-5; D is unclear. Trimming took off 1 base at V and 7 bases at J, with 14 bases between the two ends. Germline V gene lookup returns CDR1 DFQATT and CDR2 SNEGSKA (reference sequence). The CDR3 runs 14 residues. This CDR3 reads CSARVGEVWQPQHF. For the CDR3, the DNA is TGCAGTGCTAGAGTCGGGGAGGTTTGGCAGCCCCAGCATTTT.